The TCR beta chain under discussion was sequenced for a study of CD8 T cells in Susac syndrome. This clonotype was observed once. Reverse transcription of roughly 0.5 to 1 ug RNA was carried out with random hexamers. The amplification used immunoSEQ multiplex PCR on TCR beta CDR3; it spanned 54 Vbeta and 13 Jbeta. TCRdb re-called the immunoSEQ multiplex PCR reads with MiXCR, one entry per CDR3 protein. The top ten hold around 0.097% of the sample, which has approximately 150,000 distinct CDR3 sequences, approximately 93% seen once. The germline CDR1 and CDR2 sequences are SGHTA and FQGNSA. The CDR3 runs 10 residues. V lost 9 bases to trimming and J lost 3 bases, with 5 bases between them. From blood CD8+ and CD4+ T cells, TCR beta sequences were generated. The multiple sclerosis controls comprised treatment-naive patients whose relapsing-remitting disease was stable or active. TEMRA cells were FACS-enriched, while CD8+ and CD4+ T cells were negatively isolated.

The rearrangement uses TRBV7-2 and TRBJ2-5; D is uncertain. The TCR originated in a human donor with multiple sclerosis. The sample was CD4+ T cells from PBMCs. The DNA for the CDR3 is TGTGCCAGTAGAAAAGAGACCCAGTACTTC. This encodes CASRKETQYF.